Below are 12 T cell receptor beta chains sequenced from a single sample in a study of CD8+CD57+ T cells in acquired aplastic anemia. Individuals selected for sequencing had exhibited CD8+CD57+ cell expansion on flow cytometry. The template for TCR beta VDJ and CDR3 sequence profiling was genomic DNA. TCRdb recomputed calls from the reads with MiXCR, one row per CDR3 protein. There are 200,000 or so distinct CDR3 sequences in the sample; 48% occur only once, and approximately 9.7% lies in the top ten. The source material was sorted CD4+, CD8+, or CD8+CD57+ T cells (not recorded which) from PBMCs. These receptors were taken from a human donor with aplastic anemia.

The rearrangement joins TRBV7-7 to TRBJ2-1; 9 bases line up with TRBD1. Per the germline V gene, CDR1 is SSHAT and CDR2 is FNYEAQ (reference sequence). The ends lost 9 bases at V and 6 bases at J; junction bases unmatched: 6. There are 13 residues in the CDR3. Here the CDR3 DNA reads TGTGCCAGTGGAGACAGGGGGGGCAATGAGCAGTTCTTC. Amino acid sequence: CASGDRGGNEQFF.

With regard to this clonotype: At one end, the junction sequence differs from germline, possibly due to a read error. The rearrangement joins TRBV7-7 to TRBJ2-5; maybe TRBD1 (6 bases). Germline CDR1 SSHAT, CDR2 FNYEAQ (reference sequence). The CDR3 covers 15 residues. CDR3 nucleotides: TGTGCTAGCAGCTTAGAGCCGGCAGGGGAAGAGACCCAGTACTTC. This codes for CASSLEPAGEETQYF.

The V gene is TRBV9, the J gene TRBJ2-3, with a weak D call TRBD2 (5 bases). With 0 bases removed from V and 3 bases from J, the gap between germline ends came to 14 bases. CDR1 and CDR2 (germline): SGDLS, YYNGEE. This CDR3 is built from 16 residues. CDR3 in amino acids: CASSVAPGFLTDTQYF. The CDR3 region has the DNA TGTGCCAGCAGCGTAGCTCCGGGATTTTTGACAGATACGCAGTATTTT.

The V and J genes are TRBV11-3 and TRBJ2-2; 8 positions agree with TRBD1. CDR3 length: 15 residues. Trimming removed 2 bases from V and 7 bases from J; junction bases left unmatched: 6. The V gene's germline CDR1 is SGHNT and CDR2 YENEEA. CDR3 DNA sequence: TGTGCCAGCAGCTTAAGGCAGGGGGCGATCGGGGAGCTGTTTTTT. Translating gives CASSLRQGAIGELFF.

Only one count was recorded for this clonotype. The chain is built from TRBV12-3 or TRBV12-4 and TRBJ1-6, with D unresolved. The CDR3 is 14 amino acids. V dropped 0 bases and J dropped 9 bases, with 9 bases sitting between them. The CDR3 reads CASSLAGVGSPLHF. In DNA, the CDR3 is TGTGCCAGCAGTTTAGCTGGGGTGGGTTCACCCCTCCACTTT.

V is TRBV12-3 or TRBV12-4 and J is TRBJ2-1; TRBD2 might be the D (6 bases). The CDR3 sequence is 15 residues long. Trimming removed 4 bases from V and 7 bases from J, with 17 bases in between. The CDR3 DNA sequence: TGTGCCAGCAGTTCCCGCGGGGCCGGTGGGAATGAGCAGTTCTTC. Protein sequence: CASSSRGAGGNEQFF.

This clonotype was recorded at least ten times. The chain uses TRBV20-1 and TRBJ1-1; no reliable D call. Trimming removed 2 bases from V and 10 bases from J, with 14 bases in between. CDR1 DFQATT and CDR2 SNEGSKA come from the germline V gene (reference sequence). CDR3 length: 12 residues. CDR3 bases: TGCAGTGCTAGATCGCCCAATGAGGGAGCTTTCTTT. It specifies CSARSPNEGAFF.

This clonotype was seen many times. This chain joins TRBV20-1 and TRBJ2-1, with D possibly TRBD2 on 5 matching bases. The V end was cut by 3 bases, the J end by 4 bases, with 10 bases between. The CDR3 spans 13 residues. Germline V gene sequence: CDR1 DFQATT, CDR2 SNEGSKA (reference sequence). The chain's CDR3 is CSASRTGYNEQFF. The CDR3 coding sequence is TGCAGTGCTAGCAGGACGGGATACAATGAGCAGTTCTTC.

The sample holds many counts of this clonotype. V and J are TRBV6-6 and TRBJ1-1; D is possibly TRBD1 (6 bases). V gave up 6 bases and J gave up 4 bases, with 9 bases separating them. The CDR3 has 12 amino acids. Germline lookup yields CDR1 MNHNY and CDR2 SVGAGI (reference sequence). The DNA of the CDR3 is TGTGCCAGCAGCGCGACAGGCACTGAAGCTTTCTTT. Amino acid sequence: CASSATGTEAFF.

The genes are TRBV20-1 and TRBJ1-1; 10 nucleotides align to TRBD1. CDR3 length: 17 residues. Germline CDR1 is DFQATT and CDR2 is SNEGSKA (reference sequence). The trim removed 0 bases at V and 1 base at J, leaving 8 bases unmatched. In DNA form, the CDR3 reads TGCAGTGCTAGAGATCCGGGACAGGGGACTCGGAACACTGAAGCTTTCTTT. Translation gives CSARDPGQGTRNTEAFF.

The genes are TRBV29-1 and TRBJ1-5, with D perhaps matching TRBD1 (6 bases). Trimming removed 5 bases at V and 5 bases at J, with 13 bases between. Germline assignment: CDR1 SQVTM and CDR2 ANQGSEA. The CDR3 consists of 13 residues. The chain's CDR3 is CSVSDSIDQPQHF. CDR3 DNA sequence: TGCAGCGTTTCGGACAGCATCGATCAGCCCCAGCATTTT.

The chain carries TRBV4-3 and TRBJ2-3; no firm D call. The V gene's germline CDR1 is LGHNA and CDR2 YSLEER. The CDR3 covers 14 residues. Trimming pared 0 bases from V and 3 bases from J, leaving 7 bases between. In DNA form, the CDR3 reads TGCGCCAGCAGCCAAGAATGGTCTACAGATACGCAGTATTTT. Residues: CASSQEWSTDTQYF.